This T cell receptor beta chain was sequenced for a study of CD8 T cells in ankylosing spondylitis. It was by quantitative 5'-RACE with molecular barcodes that TCR beta libraries were made. In TCRdb, the 5' RACE reads were re-called with MiXCR into one record per CDR3 protein. Found here are about 140,000 distinct CDR3 sequences, roughly 8.8% of them singletons; the top ten hold about 7.3%. The CDR3 spans 16 residues. V lost 5 bases to trimming and J lost 3 bases; unmatched junction nucleotides: 13. Study results and caveats: About 8 highly homologous variants made up a TCR beta motif, and this motif appeared characteristic of ankylosing spondylitis blood. Disease-linked clones reportedly concentrated significantly in matched ankylosing spondylitis synovial fluid.

Sample share makes this clonotype medium-sized (0.01 to 0.1%). What it binds is unknown. The clonotype originates from a male donor with ankylosing spondylitis. V usage is TRBV12-3 or TRBV12-4 and J usage is TRBJ2-7, with 7 positions matching TRBD1. The material sequenced was synovial fluid, either unsorted or a sorted T cell fraction (not recorded which). The CDR3 protein is CASSPYRGPYYYEQYF. The CDR3 nucleotides are TGTGCCAGCAGTCCTTATAGGGGGCCTTATTACTACGAGCAGTACTTC.